Each of the 30 T cell receptor beta chains below was sequenced from the same sample in a study of immune cell composition in non-small cell lung cancer (dated by TCRdb to the late 2010s). The library was generated by the immunoSEQ multiplex PCR assay. TCRdb obtained this table from immuneACCESS and retained in-frame rearrangements with V and J assigned. These tables miss some clones; where compared with another copy, unresolved V genes account for less than half of the shortfall, and the remainder is unexplained. The sample table holds about 8,300 clones, of which around four fifths were seen once. The ten largest clonotypes hold 9.4% of the sample. Sequencing input: lung tumor tissue. The receptors shown here come from a human donor with non-small cell lung cancer.

The CDR3 is CASSVSGNQPQHF. In nucleotides, the CDR3 is TGTGCCAGCAGTGTAAGTGGCAATCAGCCCCAGCATTTT. This rearrangement joins TRBV2 to TRBJ1-5, with no clear D. The V end lost 4 bases, the J end lost 2 bases, and 6 bases lay between the germline ends. CDR3 size: 13 residues. CDR1 and CDR2 from the germline V gene are SNHLY and FYNNEI.

This clone was picked up a small number of times. The chain links TRBV30 to TRBJ2-1, with a tentative D call TRBD2 (6 bases). Germline V gene data show CDR1 as GTSNPN and CDR2 as SVGIG (reference sequence). Trimming shortened V by 3 bases and J by 5 bases, and 20 bases separated the two germline ends. CDR3 length: 16 amino acids. CDR3 sequence: CAWSAMSRGPNNEQFF. The CDR3 coding sequence is TGTGCCTGGAGCGCGATGTCGCGGGGCCCCAACAATGAGCAGTTCTTC.

V is TRBV9 and J is TRBJ2-5, with D possibly TRBD1 on 5 matching bases. Between the trimmed V and J ends, which lost 0 bases and 7 bases, there was a span of 16 bases. The CDR3 is 15 amino acids. The germline gives CDR1 SGDLS, CDR2 YYNGEE. CDR3 in DNA: TGTGCCAGCAGCGTAGGGGGCGGCAAGAGTAGGACCCAGTACTTC. Translation: CASSVGGGKSRTQYF.

This chain joins TRBV9 and TRBJ1-5; D not resolved. This CDR3 contains 14 residues. Trimming took off 0 bases at V and 3 bases at J, with 7 bases between the two ends. Per the germline V gene, CDR1 is SGDLS and CDR2 is YYNGEE. CDR3 amino acids: CASSVDGLNQPQHF. CDR3 sequence (DNA): TGTGCCAGCAGCGTAGATGGTCTCAATCAGCCCCAGCATTTT.

The V and J genes are TRBV6-6 and TRBJ2-1, with D uncertain. Deletions cut 8 bases from V and 4 bases from J, with 6 bases between. Germline V gene lookup returns CDR1 MNHNY and CDR2 SVGAGI (reference sequence). The CDR3 contains 11 residues. CDR3 nucleotides: TGTGCCAGCGACGGATACAATGAGCAGTTCTTC. This translates into CASDGYNEQFF.

The chain employs TRBV10-3 and TRBJ2-7; 7 bases agree with TRBD1. CDR1 is ENHRY and CDR2 is SYGVKD in the germline V gene. The CDR3 is made up of 13 amino acids. The V and J ends lost 5 bases and 0 bases, in that order; junction bases with no gene match: 1. The CDR3 is CAISPGGSYEQYF. The CDR3 DNA is TGTGCCATCAGTCCAGGGGGCTCCTACGAGCAGTACTTC.

The chain recombines TRBV27 with TRBJ2-7; 7 bases align to TRBD2. Trimming cost V 6 bases and J 4 bases; bases outside gene matches: 9. The germline V gene encodes CDR1 MNHEY and CDR2 SMNVEV (reference sequence). The CDR3 covers 14 residues. CDR3 protein: CASRSGTRRYEQYF. Here the CDR3 DNA reads TGTGCCAGCAGGAGCGGGACCCGGCGGTACGAGCAGTACTTC.

The chain recombines TRBV18 with TRBJ2-7, with 9 bases fitting TRBD1. Germline-derived CDR1 and CDR2 are KGHSH and LQKENI. V lost 1 base, J lost 4 bases, and 2 bases stayed unmatched. The CDR3 has 14 residues. The DNA for the CDR3 is TGTGCCAGCTCACCACAGGGGACAGGGTACGAGCAGTACTTC. This sequence encodes CASSPQGTGYEQYF.

This rearrangement joins TRBV5-8 to TRBJ1-2; D gene uncertain. The germline V gene has CDR1 SGHTS and CDR2 YDEGEE. This CDR3 is built from 15 residues. Trimming took off 0 bases at V and 7 bases at J, with 16 bases between the two ends. CDR3 sequence reads: CASSLEWERTAGYTF. For the CDR3, the DNA is TGTGCCAGCAGCTTGGAATGGGAGCGGACGGCTGGCTACACCTTC.

The chain couples TRBV19 to TRBJ2-4; TRBD1 aligns across 9 bases. The CDR3 runs to 14 residues. V shed 6 bases and J 6 bases; nucleotides not matched to a gene: 6. Germline assignment: CDR1 LNHDA and CDR2 SQIVND (reference sequence). The CDR3, as DNA: TGTGCCAGTAGGAAGACAGGGGGATTAAACATTCAGTACTTC. It yields the protein CASRKTGGLNIQYF.

V usage is TRBV13 and J usage is TRBJ2-1, with 7 bases that match TRBD1. V lost 5 bases to trimming and J lost 3 bases; unmatched junction nucleotides: 10. The CDR3 runs to 16 residues. Per germline, CDR1 PRHDT and CDR2 FYEKMQ (reference sequence). CDR3 nucleotides: TGTGCCAGCAGCCTTCTAGGGGGCGCCGGCTACAATGAGCAGTTCTTC. Translated: CASSLLGGAGYNEQFF.

This sequence joins TRBV11-2 and TRBJ2-4; D not certain. CDR1 is SGHAT, CDR2 FQNNGV, per germline. The CDR3 is made up of 14 amino acids. V was clipped by 1 base and J by 3 bases, with 7 bases between them. CDR3 in amino acids: CASSLAEIKNIQYF. The CDR3 DNA reads TGTGCCAGCAGCTTAGCAGAAATCAAAAACATTCAGTACTTC.

V and J are TRBV15 and TRBJ2-7, with D possibly being TRBD2 (6 bases). The CDR3 runs 15 residues. V shed 1 base and J shed 1 base, with 11 bases lying between them. Per germline, CDR1 LNHNV and CDR2 YYDKDF (reference sequence). The CDR3: CATSRGRDSSYEQYF. In DNA, the CDR3 is TGTGCCACCAGCAGAGGCCGGGACTCTTCCTACGAGCAGTACTTC.

This chain links TRBV2 with TRBJ2-3, with D perhaps TRBD2 (5 bases). CDR3 length: 14 residues. Germline V lookup: CDR1 SNHLY, CDR2 FYNNEI. V was clipped by 4 bases and J by 4 bases, with 12 bases between them. The CDR3 bases are TGTGCCAGCAGTGGGGAGTTAAGGCCAGATACGCAGTATTTT. Its translation is CASSGELRPDTQYF.

In nucleotides, the CDR3 is TGTGCCAGCAGCTTCAAGGGACTATCAGGTTACAATGAGCAGTTCTTC. Protein sequence: CASSFKGLSGYNEQFF. The J gene is TRBJ2-1, the V gene TRBV5-4; 7 nucleotides line up with TRBD2. The CDR3 is 16 residues long. Germline lookup yields CDR1 SGHNT and CDR2 YYREEE (reference sequence). The trim removed 2 bases at V and 4 bases at J, leaving 9 bases unmatched.

This sequence joins TRBV29-1 and TRBJ2-1; 7 bases are shared with TRBD2. The CDR3 runs to 15 residues. The V gene's germline CDR1 is SQVTM and CDR2 ANQGSEA. J was trimmed by 9 bases and V by 0 bases; bases with no gene match: 11. The CDR3 loop is CSVEDPHRGRGEQFF. CDR3 sequence (DNA): TGCAGCGTTGAAGACCCCCATCGGGGGAGGGGTGAGCAGTTCTTC.

This CDR3 reads CASSRWWKDLNTEAFF. CDR3 nucleotides: TGTGCCAGCAGCCGATGGTGGAAGGACCTGAACACTGAAGCTTTCTTT. The chain has TRBV11-2 and TRBJ1-1; D ambiguous. The CDR3 has 16 amino acids. Looked up from germline, CDR1 is SGHAT and CDR2 is FQNNGV. V lost 5 bases to trimming and J lost 0 bases, with 16 bases between them. The entire variable domain, with the rest obtained from reference TRBV11-2 and TRBJ1-1, is as follows: EAGVAQSPRYKIIEKRQSVAFWCNPISGHATLYWYQQILGQGPKLLIQFQNNGVVDDSQLPKDRFSAERLKGVDSTLKIQPAKLEDSAVYLCASSRWWKDLNTEAFFGQGTRLTVV.

The rearrangement uses TRBV6-1 and TRBJ1-5; tentative D call: TRBD1 (5 bases). Per germline, CDR1 MNHNS and CDR2 SASEGT. The length of the CDR3 is 15 residues. Trimming stripped 6 bases from V and 5 bases from J, with 17 bases between. As DNA, the CDR3 is TGTGCCAGCAGGGGGTGGGGGGGAAGGGATCAGCCCCAGCATTTT. It translates to CASRGWGGRDQPQHF.

The V call is TRBV6-1, the J call TRBJ2-4; D gene ambiguous. Germline V lookup: CDR1 MNHNS, CDR2 SASEGT. V shed 3 bases and J shed 3 bases, with 3 bases lying between them. The CDR3 has 12 amino acids. The DNA of the CDR3 is TGTGCCAGCAGTGACTTCAAAAACATTCAGTACTTC. The encoded protein is CASSDFKNIQYF.

The V and J genes are TRBV28 and TRBJ1-2; TRBD1 matches at 8 bases. The CDR3 contains 14 residues. With 3 bases clipped from V and 5 bases from J, the junction kept 5 bases outside the gene matches. Germline V lookup: CDR1 MDHEN, CDR2 SYDVKM. Here the CDR3 reads CASSLDREVYGYTF. The DNA of the CDR3 is TGTGCCAGCAGTTTGGACAGGGAAGTGTATGGCTACACCTTC.

The V call is TRBV7-9, the J call TRBJ2-7; maybe TRBD1 (6 bases). The V end was cut by 7 bases, the J end by 4 bases, with 20 bases between. In germline, CDR1 is SEHNR, CDR2 FQNEAQ (reference sequence). This CDR3 spans 15 amino acids. CDR3 coding DNA: TGTGCCAGCAAGGGGGATGGTGGCGGTAGGTACGAGCAGTACTTC. It is translated as CASKGDGGGRYEQYF.

This clone was detected only once. The chain carries TRBV30 and TRBJ1-1, with TRBD1 identical over 7 bases. The germline V gene has CDR1 GTSNPN and CDR2 SVGIG (reference sequence). The junction had 9 bases not matched to a gene; V was cut back by 3 bases and J by 5 bases. CDR3 length: 14 amino acids. The CDR3 nucleotides are TGTGCCTGGAGGCACAGGGGTTTTGGGACTGAAGCTTTCTTT. It yields the protein CAWRHRGFGTEAFF.

In this sample, this clone turned up a few times. This chain links TRBV2 with TRBJ1-4, with no clear D. The V gene's germline CDR1 is SNHLY and CDR2 FYNNEI. Trimming cost V 6 bases and J 12 bases, with 14 bases left between them. This CDR3 is built from 12 residues. CDR3 nucleotide sequence: TGTGCCAGCAGCCGAAGCCAAATTCAACTGTTTTTT. Its translation is CASSRSQIQLFF.

This rearrangement joins TRBV19 to TRBJ1-5; the match to TRBD1 covers 10 bases. The V gene's germline CDR1 is LNHDA and CDR2 SQIVND (reference sequence). CDR3 length: 14 residues. Germline trimming cut 7 bases from V and 4 bases from J; bases unmatched to any gene: 4. CDR3 in DNA: TGTGCCAGTAAGGGACAGGGGATGAATCAGCCCCAGCATTTT. It specifies CASKGQGMNQPQHF.

The chain recombines TRBV28 with TRBJ1-2, with D perhaps TRBD1 (6 bases). CDR3 length: 15 amino acids. V shed 10 bases and J shed 1 base, with 19 bases lying between them. Germline CDR1 reads MDHEN; CDR2 reads SYDVKM. For the CDR3, the DNA is TGTGCCACCGGCAGGGGAAAAGGGGTTAACTATGGCTACACCTTC. Translating gives CATGRGKGVNYGYTF.

This chain's CDR3 is CATSRPGIGNEKLFF. The CDR3 bases are TGTGCCACCAGCCGTCCAGGGATCGGTAATGAAAAACTGTTTTTT. The J gene is TRBJ1-4, the V gene TRBV15, with D tentatively TRBD1 (5 bases). The length of the CDR3 is 15 residues. Germline CDR1 and CDR2: LNHNV and YYDKDF (reference sequence). V was cut by 5 bases and J by 4 bases, with 14 bases left in between. Using reference TRBV15 and TRBJ1-4 for the parts outside the CDR3, the full variable domain is DAMVIQNPRYQVTQFGKPVTLSCSQTLNHNVMYWYQQKSSQAPKLLFHYYDKDFNNEADTPDNFQSRRPNTSFCFLDIRSPGLGDTAMYLCATSRPGIGNEKLFFGSGTQLSVL.

Here the CDR3 DNA reads TGTGCCAGCAGCCCACAAGCGGTGAGCTCCTACGAGCAGTACTTC. Translated, it gives CASSPQAVSSYEQYF. The gene calls are TRBV9 and TRBJ2-7; perhaps TRBD2 as D (5 bases). CDR1 and CDR2 from the germline V gene are SGDLS and YYNGEE. Deletions cut 4 bases from V and 0 bases from J, with 14 bases between. The CDR3 is 15 residues long.

The V gene is TRBV18, the J gene TRBJ2-1; D uncertain. The germline CDR1 and CDR2 sequences are KGHSH and LQKENI. Trimming pared 1 base from V and 4 bases from J, leaving 20 bases between. This CDR3 is built from 18 residues. In DNA form, the CDR3 reads TGTGCCAGCTCACCACTGGATATCTCCCCTCCTTCTTACAATGAGCAGTTCTTC. Encoded protein: CASSPLDISPPSYNEQFF.

The gene calls are TRBV2 and TRBJ1-6, with D possibly being TRBD1 (6 bases). The CDR3 has 15 residues. The ends were cut back, 8 bases at V and 5 bases at J, with 16 bases in the middle. Germline loops: CDR1 SNHLY, CDR2 FYNNEI. CDR3 nucleotide sequence: TGTGCCAGCCCGGACAGTCTCGGCAATAATTCACCCCTCCACTTT. Its protein product is CASPDSLGNNSPLHF.

V gene TRBV5-1 combines with J gene TRBJ2-1; a possible D gene is TRBD2 (5 bases). The V end was cut by 4 bases, the J end by 3 bases, with 20 bases between. CDR1 is SGHRS, CDR2 YFSETQ, per germline. The CDR3 covers 17 residues. CDR3 protein: CASSLESLAVNYNEQFF. The DNA of the CDR3 is TGCGCCAGCAGCCTAGAAAGTCTAGCTGTAAACTACAATGAGCAGTTCTTC.